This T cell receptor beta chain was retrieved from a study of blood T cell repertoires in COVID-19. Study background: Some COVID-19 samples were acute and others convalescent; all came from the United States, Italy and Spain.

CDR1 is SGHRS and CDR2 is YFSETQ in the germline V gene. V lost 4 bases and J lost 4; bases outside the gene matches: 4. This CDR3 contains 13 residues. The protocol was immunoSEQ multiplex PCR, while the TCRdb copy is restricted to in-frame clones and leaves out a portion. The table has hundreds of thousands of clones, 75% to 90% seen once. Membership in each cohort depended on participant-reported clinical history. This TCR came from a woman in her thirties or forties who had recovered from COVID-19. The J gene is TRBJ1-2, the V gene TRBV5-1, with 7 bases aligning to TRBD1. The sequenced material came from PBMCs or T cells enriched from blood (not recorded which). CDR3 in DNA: TGCGCCAGCAGCCCCCGGGACAGCTATGGCTACACCTTC. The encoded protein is CASSPRDSYGYTF.